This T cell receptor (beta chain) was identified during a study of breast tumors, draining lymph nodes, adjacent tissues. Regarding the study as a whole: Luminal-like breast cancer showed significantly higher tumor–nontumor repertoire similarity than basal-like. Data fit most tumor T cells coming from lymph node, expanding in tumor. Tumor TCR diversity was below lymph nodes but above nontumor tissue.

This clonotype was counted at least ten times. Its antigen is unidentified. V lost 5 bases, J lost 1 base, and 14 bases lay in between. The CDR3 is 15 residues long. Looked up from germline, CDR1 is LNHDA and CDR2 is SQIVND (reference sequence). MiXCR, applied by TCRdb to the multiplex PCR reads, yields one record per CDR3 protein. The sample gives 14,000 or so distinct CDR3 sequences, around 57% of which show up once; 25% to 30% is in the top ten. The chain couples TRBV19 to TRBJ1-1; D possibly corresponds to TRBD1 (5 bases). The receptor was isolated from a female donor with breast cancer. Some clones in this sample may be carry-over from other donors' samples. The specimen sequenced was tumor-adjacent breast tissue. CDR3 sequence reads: CASSRGRVQNTEAFF. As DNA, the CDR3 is TGTGCCAGTAGTCGAGGCAGGGTCCAGAACACTGAAGCTTTCTTT.